These 21 T cell receptor beta chains share one sample of origin, sequenced in a study of Ad26.COV2.S vaccination and SARS-CoV-2 variants. Profiled with immunoSEQ multiplex PCR; TCRdb holds only in-frame clones, not every one. Here the sample spans around 350,000 clones, 92% being singletons. Sequencing was performed on peripheral blood, taken after recovery from COVID-19. Receptor source: a human donor who had recovered from COVID-19.

About this clone itself: The DNA is left out, because the CDR3 cannot be placed on it with certainty; the CDR3 is given as TCRdb lists it. The genes are TRBV6-5 and TRBJ2-7; the table's D call, TRBD2, was not checked against the DNA. 15 amino acids form the CDR3, both terminal residues included. Looked up from germline, CDR1 is MNHEY and CDR2 is SVGAGI. CDR3 amino acids: CASSTSTSGGYEQYF.

This chain connects TRBV18 to TRBJ1-2; 8 positions match TRBD1. J gave up 3 bases and V 2 bases, and 2 bases lay outside the gene matches. Germline values: CDR1 KGHSH, CDR2 LQKENI. This CDR3 spans 14 amino acids. CDR3 sequence: CASSPGTGHYGYTF. The CDR3 region has the DNA TGTGCCAGCTCACCAGGGACAGGCCACTATGGCTACACCTTC.

The chain joins TRBV27 to TRBJ2-1; 9 positions agree with TRBD1. V lost 1 base, J lost 6 bases, and 10 bases stayed unmatched. CDR1 is MNHEY and CDR2 is SMNVEV in the germline V gene (reference sequence). The CDR3 has 17 residues. CDR3 region: CASSLFPPTGGVNEQFF. The CDR3 coding sequence is TGTGCCAGCAGTTTATTCCCCCCGACAGGGGGGGTCAATGAGCAGTTCTTC.

The gene calls are TRBV7-9 and TRBJ1-4; TRBD1 agrees at 9 bases. The length of the CDR3 is 14 residues. The germline CDR1 and CDR2 sequences are SEHNR and FQNEAQ (reference sequence). V was pared by 1 base and J by 6 bases, with 0 bases of the junction left unmatched. CDR3 sequence reads: CASSLGTGDEKLFF. The CDR3 coding sequence is TGTGCCAGCAGCTTAGGGACAGGGGATGAAAAACTGTTTTTT.

The V gene is TRBV3-1 (or the pseudogene TRBV3-2), the J gene TRBJ1-5; D gene uncertain. The CDR3 extends over 20 amino acids. Trimming pared 0 bases from V and 3 bases from J, leaving 24 bases between. Germline CDR1 reads LGHDT; CDR2 reads YNNKEL (reference sequence). The CDR3 loop reads CASSQERPQEFQLFNQPQHF. The CDR3 coding sequence is TGTGCCAGCAGCCAAGAAAGGCCCCAAGAGTTCCAGCTCTTCAATCAGCCCCAGCATTTT.

To note about this clone: Its ends do not fully match the called genes, so a read error is possible. The J gene is TRBJ2-3, the V gene TRBV9; D gene uncertain. Per the germline V gene, CDR1 is SGDLS and CDR2 is YYNGEE. The CDR3 is made up of 13 amino acids. The DNA for the CDR3 is TGTGCCAGCAGCGGGACCCCCACAGTTACGCAGTATTTT. Amino acid sequence: CASSGTPTVTQYF.

The chain has TRBV25-1 and TRBJ2-7, with a tentative D call TRBD1 (7 bases). The CDR3 sequence is 14 residues long. Per the germline V gene, CDR1 is MGHDK and CDR2 is SYGVNS. With 4 bases removed from V and 4 bases from J, the gap between germline ends came to 14 bases. The CDR3 DNA reads TGTGCCAGCAGTGGGGACAGAGGGACTTACGAGCAGTACTTC. Translating gives CASSGDRGTYEQYF.

V and J are TRBV6-5 and TRBJ2-2, with D possibly matching TRBD1 (5 bases). This CDR3 has 15 residues. V was trimmed by 7 bases and J by 1 base, leaving 13 bases between them. Germline V gives CDR1 MNHEY, CDR2 SVGAGI. The CDR3 coding sequence is TGTGCCAGCAAAGGGGTGTTCCTGAACACCGGGGAGCTGTTTTTT. Translated, it gives CASKGVFLNTGELFF.

This clone has only a few counts. V is TRBV7-3 and J is TRBJ2-3; 7 positions agree with TRBD1. CDR1 SGHTA and CDR2 FQGTGA come from the germline V gene. The length of the CDR3 is 15 residues. Germline trimming cut 4 bases from V and 1 base from J; bases unmatched to any gene: 5. CDR3 DNA: TGTGCCAGCAGCTATAGGGGGCGCGGCACAGATACGCAGTATTTT. It translates to CASSYRGRGTDTQYF.

This clone was seen a few times. The J gene is TRBJ1-5, the V gene TRBV7-2, with 7 bases that match TRBD1. The V gene's germline CDR1 is SGHTA and CDR2 FQGNSA. V shed 0 bases and J 6 bases; nucleotides not matched to a gene: 5. The CDR3 is 15 residues long. CDR3 DNA sequence: TGTGCCAGCAGCTTAGCCGGGACAGCAGGTCAGCCCCAGCATTTT. Its protein is CASSLAGTAGQPQHF.

This chain joins TRBV23-1 and TRBJ1-6; 7 nucleotides line up with TRBD1. TRBV23-1 is known as an ORF, though its function is uncertain. The J segment lost 5 bases and the V segment lost 5 bases, leaving 12 bases of the junction unmatched. The CDR3 is 17 residues long. The CDR3 bases are TGCGCCAGCAGTTGGACAGGTTTAAGTTTCGATAATTCACCCCTCCACTTT. It yields the protein CASSWTGLSFDNSPLHF.

The V and J genes are TRBV4-1 and TRBJ2-3; 13 positions match TRBD2. J was trimmed by 0 bases and V by 3 bases; bases with no gene match: 6. Germline-derived CDR1 and CDR2 are MGHRA and YSYEKL. The CDR3 has 18 amino acids. CDR3 region: CASSQRLAGGTSTDTQYF. The CDR3 DNA reads TGCGCCAGCAGCCAGCGACTAGCGGGGGGAACTAGCACAGATACGCAGTATTTT.

The chain has TRBV7-2 and TRBJ2-7; the match to TRBD1 covers 9 bases. After removal of 6 bases from V and 3 bases from J, the junction contained 9 bases not matched to a gene. CDR3 length: 15 residues. Germline CDR1 SGHTA, CDR2 FQGNSA. The CDR3 loop reads CASRKTGTGNYEQYF. DNA of the CDR3: TGTGCCAGCAGAAAAACCGGGACAGGGAACTACGAGCAGTACTTC.

This chain links TRBV30 with TRBJ1-2, with D perhaps matching TRBD1 (5 bases). V was pared by 2 bases and J by 2 bases, with 15 bases between. Germline V gene data show CDR1 as GTSNPN and CDR2 as SVGIG (reference sequence). The CDR3 loop spans 15 amino acids. CDR3 sequence: CAWSPRDSRNYGYTF. The CDR3 nucleotides are TGTGCCTGGAGTCCCCGTGACAGTAGAAACTATGGCTACACCTTC.

The chain links TRBV3-1 (or the pseudogene TRBV3-2) to TRBJ2-7; D gene ambiguous. Germline V gene lookup returns CDR1 LGHDT and CDR2 YNNKEL (reference sequence). Trimming took off 0 bases at V and 3 bases at J, with 9 bases between the two ends. The CDR3 totals 14 residues. CDR3 nucleotide sequence: TGTGCCAGCAGCCAAGAGGAAGGGAACTACGAGCAGTACTTC. It specifies CASSQEEGNYEQYF.

The genes are TRBV28 and TRBJ2-6; D ambiguous. Germline V lookup: CDR1 MDHEN, CDR2 SYDVKM. The CDR3 totals 13 residues. The V and J ends lost 6 bases and 0 bases respectively, with 3 bases between them. The CDR3 bases are TGTGCCAGCAGAACCTCTGGGGCCAACGTCCTGACTTTC. It specifies CASRTSGANVLTF.

This chain connects TRBV3-1 (or the pseudogene TRBV3-2) to TRBJ1-1; 12 positions match TRBD1. The CDR3 sequence is 13 residues long. V was clipped by 5 bases and J by 10 bases; unmatched bases: 5. The V gene's germline CDR1 is LGHDT and CDR2 YNNKEL (reference sequence). CDR3 bases: TGTGCCAGCAGCGGGGACAGGGGGCGTGTAGCTTTCTTT. It yields the protein CASSGDRGRVAFF.

This chain joins TRBV5-4 and TRBJ2-7; D may be TRBD1 or TRBD2 (5 bases each). CDR1 is SGHNT, CDR2 YYREEE, per germline (reference sequence). The germline V and J ends were trimmed by 0 bases and 2 bases, with 12 bases remaining between them. The CDR3 has 15 residues. The CDR3 spells CASSLAGGRAYEQYF. As DNA, the CDR3 is TGTGCCAGCAGCTTGGCCGGAGGCAGGGCCTACGAGCAGTACTTC.

The genes are TRBV3-1 (or the pseudogene TRBV3-2) and TRBJ1-6; the D is unclear. The CDR3 has 13 amino acids. The V end lost 3 bases, the J end lost 9 bases, and 9 bases lay between the germline ends. Germline values: CDR1 LGHDT, CDR2 YNNKEL (reference sequence). CDR3 bases: TGTGCCAGCAGCCAGGGGAGGGCTTCACCCCTCCACTTT. Residues: CASSQGRASPLHF.

Note on this clone: The junction does not match germline at one end; this may be a read error. The V call is TRBV7-9, the J call TRBJ2-7; 10 nucleotides match TRBD2. This CDR3 is 16 amino acids long. Germline V lookup: CDR1 SEHNR, CDR2 FQNEAQ (reference sequence). CDR3: CASSVAGGDRAYEQYF. CDR3 DNA sequence: TGTGCCAGCAGCGTAGCGGGAGGAGACAGAGCCTACGAGCAGTACTTC.

The chain employs TRBV15 and TRBJ1-1, with D perhaps matching TRBD1 (5 bases). This CDR3 is built from 14 residues. Trimming removed 1 base from V and 5 bases from J, with 11 bases in between. Per the germline V gene, CDR1 is LNHNV and CDR2 is YYDKDF (reference sequence). CDR3 sequence: CATSRAAGWTEAFF. The CDR3 DNA is TGTGCCACCAGCAGAGCGGCAGGGTGGACTGAAGCTTTCTTT.